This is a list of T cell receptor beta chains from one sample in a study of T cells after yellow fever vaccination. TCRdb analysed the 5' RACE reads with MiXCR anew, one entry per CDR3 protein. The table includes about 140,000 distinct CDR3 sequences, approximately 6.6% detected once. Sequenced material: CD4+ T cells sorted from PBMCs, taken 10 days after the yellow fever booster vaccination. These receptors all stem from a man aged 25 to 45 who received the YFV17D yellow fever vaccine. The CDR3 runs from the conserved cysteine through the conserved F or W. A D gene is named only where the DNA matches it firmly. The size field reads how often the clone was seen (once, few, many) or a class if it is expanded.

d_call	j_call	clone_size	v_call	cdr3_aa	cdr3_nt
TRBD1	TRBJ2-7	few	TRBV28	CASSTPTGEAYF	TGTGCCAGCAGTACGCCAACAGGGGAAGCGTACTTC
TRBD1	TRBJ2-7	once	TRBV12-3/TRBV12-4	CASRLGTGPYEQYF	TGTGCCAGCAGATTAGGGACAGGGCCCTACGAGCAGTACTTC
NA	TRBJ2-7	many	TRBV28	CASSPLSAYEQYF	TGTGCCAGCAGTCCTCTGTCAGCCTACGAGCAGTACTTC
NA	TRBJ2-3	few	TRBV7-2	CASSLALGDTDTQYF	TGTGCCAGCAGCTTAGCGCTTGGAGACACAGATACGCAGTATTTT
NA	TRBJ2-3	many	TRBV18	CASSPPYSTDTQYF	TGTGCCAGCTCACCACCGTACAGCACAGATACGCAGTATTTT
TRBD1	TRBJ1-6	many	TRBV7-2	CASSTGTANSPLHF	TGTGCCAGCAGCACCGGGACAGCTAATTCACCCCTCCACTTT
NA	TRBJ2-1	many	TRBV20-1	CSARAGHIREQFF	TGCAGTGCTAGGGCGGGCCACATACGAGAGCAGTTCTTC
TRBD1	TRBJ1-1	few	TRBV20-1	CSAITGVMVNTEAFF	TGCAGTGCGATCACAGGGGTCATGGTGAACACTGAAGCTTTCTTT
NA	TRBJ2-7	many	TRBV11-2	CASSRVSGSYEQYF	TGTGCCAGCAGTCGGGTTAGCGGCTCCTACGAGCAGTACTTC
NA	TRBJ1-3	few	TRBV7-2	CASSLGAGNTIYF	TGTGCCAGCAGCTTAGGGGCTGGAAACACCATATATTTT
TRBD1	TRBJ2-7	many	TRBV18	CASADPPGGADEQYF	TGTGCCAGCGCCGATCCTCCAGGGGGTGCGGACGAGCAGTACTTC